Reported below is one T cell receptor (beta chain). As yet, its antigen is unknown. This sample is part of a study of shared clonotypes between healthy human individuals. Overall study results and limits: Even with large depth, rarefaction showed that sorted-subset sequencing was incomplete.

The CDR3 extends over 15 amino acids. Unmatched junction bases numbered 12, after V lost 4 bases and J lost 9 bases. Germline-derived CDR1 and CDR2 are SGHTA and FQGNSA. Libraries were prepared by immunoSEQ multiplex PCR; TCRdb keeps only in-frame clonotypes and omits some of them. The data contain over 2 million clones, roughly 92% of them singletons. Sequencing was performed on naive CD4+ T cells from PBMCs. Regarding subset: CD45RA+ positively selected. The receptor was derived from a man aged 18 to 35 in good health. Some clones in this sample may be carry-over from other donors' samples. V usage is TRBV7-2 and J usage is TRBJ2-1; 7 bases agree with TRBD1. CDR3 sequence reads: CASSYYWTGSLEQFF. The CDR3 nucleotides read TGTGCCAGCAGCTACTACTGGACAGGCTCCCTTGAGCAGTTCTTC.